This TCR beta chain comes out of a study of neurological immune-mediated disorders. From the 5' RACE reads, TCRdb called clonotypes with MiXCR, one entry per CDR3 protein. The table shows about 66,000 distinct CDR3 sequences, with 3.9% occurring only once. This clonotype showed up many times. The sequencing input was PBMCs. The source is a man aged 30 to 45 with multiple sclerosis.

The CDR3: CASSLQGGGPTEAFF. CDR3 DNA: TGCGCCAGCAGTTTACAGGGGGGGGGACCCACTGAAGCTTTCTTT. This chain connects TRBV5-1 to TRBJ1-1, with 8 positions matching TRBD1. Unmatched junction bases numbered 10, after V lost 5 bases and J lost 4 bases. The CDR3 covers 15 residues. CDR1 SGHRS and CDR2 YFSETQ come from the germline V gene.